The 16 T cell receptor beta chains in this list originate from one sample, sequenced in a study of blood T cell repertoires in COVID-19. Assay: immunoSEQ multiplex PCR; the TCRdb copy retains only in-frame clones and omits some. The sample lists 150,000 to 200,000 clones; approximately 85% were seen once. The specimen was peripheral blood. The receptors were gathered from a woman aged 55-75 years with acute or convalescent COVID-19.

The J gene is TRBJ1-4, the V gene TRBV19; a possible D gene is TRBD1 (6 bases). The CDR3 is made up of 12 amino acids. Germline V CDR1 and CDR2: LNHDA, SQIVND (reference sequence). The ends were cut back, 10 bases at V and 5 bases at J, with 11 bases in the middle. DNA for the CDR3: TGTGCCACACAGGGTACGAATGAAAAACTGTTTTTT. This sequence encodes CATQGTNEKLFF.

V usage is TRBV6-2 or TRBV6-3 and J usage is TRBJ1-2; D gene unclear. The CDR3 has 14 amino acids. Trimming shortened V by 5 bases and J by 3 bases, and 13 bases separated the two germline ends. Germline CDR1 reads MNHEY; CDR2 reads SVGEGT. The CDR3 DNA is TGTGCCAGCAGTCGCGGAGGTCGGTACTATGGCTACACCTTC. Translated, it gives CASSRGGRYYGYTF.

Here the CDR3 reads CASSLVLASSASPGELFF. CDR3 nucleotide sequence: TGTGCCAGCAGCTTAGTGCTAGCGTCCTCCGCATCCCCCGGGGAGCTGTTTTTT. V gene TRBV11-3 combines with J gene TRBJ2-2; perhaps TRBD2 as D (6 bases). Germline values: CDR1 SGHNT, CDR2 YENEEA. The CDR3 totals 18 residues. V was shortened by 1 base and J by 6 bases, with 21 bases between the two germline ends.

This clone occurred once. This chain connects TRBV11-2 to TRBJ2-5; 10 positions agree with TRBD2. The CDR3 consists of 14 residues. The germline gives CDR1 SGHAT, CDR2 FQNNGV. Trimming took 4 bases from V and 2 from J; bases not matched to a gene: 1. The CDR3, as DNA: TGTGCCAGCAGCTCTAGCGGGGGACAAGAGACCCAGTACTTC. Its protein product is CASSSSGGQETQYF. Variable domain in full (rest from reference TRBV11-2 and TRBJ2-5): EAGVAQSPRYKIIEKRQSVAFWCNPISGHATLYWYQQILGQGPKLLIQFQNNGVVDDSQLPKDRFSAERLKGVDSTLKIQPAKLEDSAVYLCASSSSGGQETQYFGPGTRLLVL.

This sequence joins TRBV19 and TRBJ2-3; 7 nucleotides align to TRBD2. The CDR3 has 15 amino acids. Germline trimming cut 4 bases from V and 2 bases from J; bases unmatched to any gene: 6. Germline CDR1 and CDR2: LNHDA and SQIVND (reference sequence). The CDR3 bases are TGTGCCAGTAGTAGCGGGGGACTGGTCACAGATACGCAGTATTTT. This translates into CASSSGGLVTDTQYF.

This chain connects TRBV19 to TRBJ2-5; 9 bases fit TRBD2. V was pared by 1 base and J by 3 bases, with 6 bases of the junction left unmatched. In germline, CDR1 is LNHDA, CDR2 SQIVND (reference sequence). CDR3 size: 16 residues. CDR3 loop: CASSIGNRLAEETQYF. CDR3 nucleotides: TGTGCCAGTAGTATAGGCAATCGACTAGCGGAAGAGACCCAGTACTTC.

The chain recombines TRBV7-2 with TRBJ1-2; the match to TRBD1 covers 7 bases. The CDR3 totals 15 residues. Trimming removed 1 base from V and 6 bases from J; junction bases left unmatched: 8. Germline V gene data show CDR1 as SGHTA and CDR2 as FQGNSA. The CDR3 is CASSLVGQPGNGYTF. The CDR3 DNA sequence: TGTGCCAGCAGCTTAGTGGGACAGCCGGGTAATGGCTACACCTTC.

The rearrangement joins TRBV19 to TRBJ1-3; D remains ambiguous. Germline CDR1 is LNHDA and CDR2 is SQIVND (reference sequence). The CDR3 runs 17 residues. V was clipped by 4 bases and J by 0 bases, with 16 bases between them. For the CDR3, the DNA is TGTGCCAGTAGTAAACCCTACGGCGGAAACTCTGGAAACACCATATATTTT. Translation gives CASSKPYGGNSGNTIYF.

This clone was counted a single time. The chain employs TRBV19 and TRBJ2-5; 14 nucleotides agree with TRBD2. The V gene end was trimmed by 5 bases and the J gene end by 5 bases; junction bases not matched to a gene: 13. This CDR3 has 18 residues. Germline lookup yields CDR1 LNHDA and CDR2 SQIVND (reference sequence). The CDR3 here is CASSPERTSGRKRETQYF. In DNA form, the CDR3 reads TGTGCCAGTAGTCCGGAAAGGACTAGCGGGAGGAAGAGGGAGACCCAGTACTTC.

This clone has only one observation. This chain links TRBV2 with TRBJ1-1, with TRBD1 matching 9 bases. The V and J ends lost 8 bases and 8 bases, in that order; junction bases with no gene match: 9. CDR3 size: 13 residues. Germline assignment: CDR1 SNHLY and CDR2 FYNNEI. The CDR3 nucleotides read TGTGCCAGCGTTGAAGTAGGACAGGGGGAAGCTTTCTTT. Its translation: CASVEVGQGEAFF.

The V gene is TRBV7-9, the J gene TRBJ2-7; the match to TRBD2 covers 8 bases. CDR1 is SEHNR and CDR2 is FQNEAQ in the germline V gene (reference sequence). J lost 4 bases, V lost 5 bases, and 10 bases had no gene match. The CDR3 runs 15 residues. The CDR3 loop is CASSDIAGIAYEQYV. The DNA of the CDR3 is TGTGCCAGCAGCGATATAGCGGGGATCGCTTACGAGCAGTACGTC.

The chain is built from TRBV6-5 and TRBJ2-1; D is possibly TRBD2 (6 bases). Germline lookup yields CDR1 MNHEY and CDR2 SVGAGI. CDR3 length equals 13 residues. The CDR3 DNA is TGTTTTAGCGGAGGCAGGTCCTACAATGAGCAGTTCTTC. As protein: CFSGGRSYNEQFF.

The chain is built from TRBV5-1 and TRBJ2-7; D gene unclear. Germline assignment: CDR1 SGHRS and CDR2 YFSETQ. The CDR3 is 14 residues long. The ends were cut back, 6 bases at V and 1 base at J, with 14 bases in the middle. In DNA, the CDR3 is TGCGCCAGCAAACAGCAATTCAATTCCTACGAGCAGTACTTC. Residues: CASKQQFNSYEQYF.

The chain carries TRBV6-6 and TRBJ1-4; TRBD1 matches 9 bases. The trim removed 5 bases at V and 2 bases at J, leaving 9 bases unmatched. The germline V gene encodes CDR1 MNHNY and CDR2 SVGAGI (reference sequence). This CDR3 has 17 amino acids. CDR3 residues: CASSPRTGVLTNEKLFF. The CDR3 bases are TGTGCCAGCAGTCCCCGGACAGGGGTACTCACTAATGAAAAACTGTTTTTT.

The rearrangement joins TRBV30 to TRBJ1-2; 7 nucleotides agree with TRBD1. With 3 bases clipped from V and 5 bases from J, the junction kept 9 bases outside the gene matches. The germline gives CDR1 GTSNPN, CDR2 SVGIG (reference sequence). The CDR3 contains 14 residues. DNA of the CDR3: TGTGCCTGGAGGGTTAGGGGGCTGGAGTATGGCTACACCTTC. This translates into CAWRVRGLEYGYTF.

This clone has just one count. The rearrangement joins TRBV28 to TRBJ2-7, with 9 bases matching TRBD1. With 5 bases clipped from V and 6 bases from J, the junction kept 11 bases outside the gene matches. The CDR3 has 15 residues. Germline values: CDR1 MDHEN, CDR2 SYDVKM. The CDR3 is CASSPQGAPGREQYF. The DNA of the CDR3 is TGTGCCAGCAGTCCACAGGGGGCCCCTGGGCGCGAGCAGTACTTC. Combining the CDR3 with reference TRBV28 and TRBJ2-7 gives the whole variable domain DVKVTQSSRYLVKRTGEKVFLECVQDMDHENMFWYRQDPGLGLRLIYFSYDVKMKEKGDIPEGYSVSREKKERFSLILESASTNQTSMYLCASSPQGAPGREQYFGPGTRLTVT.